Below are 30 T cell receptor beta chains sequenced from a single sample in a study of human T cells and chemical hapten exposure. TCRdb re-called the RACE reads with MiXCR, one entry per CDR3 protein. The sample includes about 90,000 distinct CDR3 sequences, approximately 11% seen only once; the top ten take 1% to 1.2%. The sample's time point: patch test 3, about 24 weeks after DPC sensitization. Treatment specified: therapeutic diphenylcyclopropenone sensitization with weekly scalp DPC. Sequencing was performed on whole blood, taken in connection with sensitization to the hapten diphenylcyclopropenone (DPC). These receptors were collected from a woman aged 30 to 39 with alopecia areata. Some clones in this sample may be carry-over from other donors' samples.

This clonotype was seen only a few times. The chain joins TRBV11-2 to TRBJ1-5, with a tentative D call TRBD1 (5 bases). Germline lookup yields CDR1 SGHAT and CDR2 FQNNGV. Trimming shortened V by 2 bases and J by 3 bases, and 8 bases separated the two germline ends. The CDR3 totals 14 residues. CDR3 nucleotides: TGTGCCAGCAGCTTATTGGGGACCAATCAGCCCCAGCATTTT. This codes for CASSLLGTNQPQHF.

The V gene is TRBV9, the J gene TRBJ1-3; TRBD1 agrees at 7 bases. The J segment lost 0 bases and the V segment lost 2 bases, leaving 8 bases of the junction unmatched. In germline, CDR1 is SGDLS, CDR2 YYNGEE. The CDR3 contains 17 residues. In nucleotides, the CDR3 is TGTGCCAGCAGCGTCCAACAGGGGCTACACTCTGGAAACACCATATATTTT. Its protein product is CASSVQQGLHSGNTIYF.

This clonotype has a count of ten or more. This rearrangement joins TRBV5-1 to TRBJ1-1; D is undetermined. The CDR3 length is 13 residues. Germline V CDR1 and CDR2: SGHRS, YFSETQ. The V end was cut by 5 bases, the J end by 0 bases, with 8 bases between. The CDR3 protein is CASRTDLNTEAFF. In DNA, the CDR3 is TGCGCCAGCAGGACTGACCTGAACACTGAAGCTTTCTTT.

This clonotype was counted only a few times. The chain is built from TRBV10-3 and TRBJ2-7; 8 bases fit TRBD1. Germline values: CDR1 ENHRY, CDR2 SYGVKD. The CDR3 runs 14 residues. J lost 5 bases, V lost 4 bases, and 7 bases had no gene match. Here the CDR3 reads CAISGTGTGNEQYV. CDR3 DNA sequence: TGTGCCATCAGTGGAACCGGGACAGGAAACGAGCAGTACGTC.

This clonotype was counted many times. The V call is TRBV15, the J call TRBJ2-3; TRBD1 might be the D (6 bases). The V gene lost 2 bases and the J gene lost 3 bases, with 15 bases spanning the gap. The CDR3 extends over 16 amino acids. CDR1 and CDR2 from the germline V gene are LNHNV and YYDKDF (reference sequence). CDR3 DNA sequence: TGTGCCACCAGCAGACGCCCTGGGGGCCTAACAGATACGCAGTATTTT. This gives the protein CATSRRPGGLTDTQYF.

This clonotype was detected many times. The J gene is TRBJ2-6, the V gene TRBV29-1; perhaps TRBD1 as D (6 bases). V was clipped by 5 bases and J by 0 bases, with 14 bases between them. This CDR3 region has 16 residues. The germline gives CDR1 SQVTM, CDR2 ANQGSEA. CDR3 in DNA: TGCAGCGTTTTCCGGGACACTGACTCTGGGGCCAACGTCCTGACTTTC. It translates to CSVFRDTDSGANVLTF. The complete variable domain, with remaining parts taken from reference TRBV29-1 and TRBJ2-6, reads SAVISQKPSRDICQRGTSLTIQCQVDSQVTMMFWYRQQPGQSLTLIATANQGSEATYESGFVIDKFPISRPNLTFSTLTVSNMSPEDSSIYLCSVFRDTDSGANVLTFGAGSRLTVL.

A few counts support this clonotype. Here the CDR3 reads CASSPAGDQPQHF. The CDR3 nucleotides read TGTGCCAGCAGTCCGGCAGGGGATCAGCCCCAGCATTTT. This chain joins TRBV6-5 and TRBJ1-5; possibly TRBD1 for D (6 bases). The CDR3 covers 13 residues. The germline V gene encodes CDR1 MNHEY and CDR2 SVGAGI. The V end lost 5 bases, the J end lost 5 bases, and 10 bases lay between the germline ends.

This clonotype was observed at least ten times. The chain couples TRBV7-2 to TRBJ2-3; no firm D call. Germline lookup yields CDR1 SGHTA and CDR2 FQGNSA. There are 17 residues in the CDR3. Trimming took off 1 base at V and 0 bases at J, with 14 bases between the two ends. CDR3 in amino acids: CASSLVVGLISTDTQYF. The CDR3 DNA sequence: TGTGCCAGCAGCTTAGTGGTCGGCCTGATAAGCACAGATACGCAGTATTTT.

This clonotype was observed many times. This CDR3 is CASSSDRLVGEKLFF. CDR3 DNA sequence: TGTGCCAGCTCATCGGACAGGCTCGTCGGTGAAAAACTGTTTTTT. This chain connects TRBV18 to TRBJ1-4, with 7 bases fitting TRBD1. The CDR3 is 15 amino acids. CDR1 and CDR2 (germline): KGHSH, LQKENI. With V trimmed by 5 bases and J by 7 bases, 10 bases remained unmatched. Filled out from reference TRBV18 and TRBJ1-4, the complete variable domain reads NAGVMQNPRHLVRRRGQEARLRCSPMKGHSHVYWYRQLPEEGLKFMVYLQKENIIDESGMPKERFSAEFPKEGPSILRIQQVVRGDSAAYFCASSSDRLVGEKLFFGSGTQLSVL.

This clonotype appeared many times. The chain is built from TRBV28 and TRBJ1-2; D possibly corresponds to TRBD1 (5 bases). Trimming cost V 3 bases and J 8 bases, with 19 bases left between them. Germline CDR1 is MDHEN and CDR2 is SYDVKM. The CDR3 is made up of 15 amino acids. CDR3 bases: TGTGCCAGCAGTTTTCTGGTCAGTAGGGGACGCGGCTACACCTTC. Translating gives CASSFLVSRGRGYTF.

In its sample, this clonotype was seen many times. The rearrangement uses TRBV27 and TRBJ2-2; D uncertain. Trimming cost V 6 bases and J 0 bases, with 17 bases left between them. Germline CDR1 MNHEY, CDR2 SMNVEV (reference sequence). There are 17 residues in the CDR3. In nucleotides, the CDR3 is TGTGCCAGCAGCCGGAGTAGGGCAAGAGCGAACACCGGGGAGCTGTTTTTT. It translates to CASSRSRARANTGELFF.

This clonotype was detected once. This chain uses TRBV29-1 with TRBJ1-1; D gene ambiguous. The germline V and J ends were trimmed by 3 bases and 6 bases, with 8 bases remaining between them. From germline, CDR1 is SQVTM and CDR2 ANQGSEA. The CDR3 contains 11 residues. CDR3 in DNA: TGCAGCGTTGACCGGACGGCTGAAGCTTTCTTT. It codes for CSVDRTAEAFF.

This chain connects TRBV18 to TRBJ2-2; D remains ambiguous. Germline V lookup: CDR1 KGHSH, CDR2 LQKENI. V shed 2 bases and J shed 4 bases, with 5 bases lying between them. This CDR3 has 13 residues. CDR3: CASSPGTTGELFF. For the CDR3, the DNA is TGTGCCAGCTCACCAGGAACCACCGGGGAGCTGTTTTTT.

In this sample, this clonotype turned up a few times. The chain uses TRBV24-1 and TRBJ2-1; TRBD1 matches at 9 bases. The J segment lost 6 bases and the V segment lost 7 bases, leaving 6 bases of the junction unmatched. The germline V gene encodes CDR1 KGHDR and CDR2 SFDVKD. The CDR3 runs to 14 residues. The CDR3 bases are TGTGCCACCAGGAGGACAGGGGACCCCAATGAGCAGTTCTTC. It is translated as CATRRTGDPNEQFF.

This clonotype came up a few times. The genes are TRBV6-5 and TRBJ2-7, with 7 bases lining up with TRBD1. This CDR3 comprises 15 residues. Germline lookup yields CDR1 MNHEY and CDR2 SVGAGI. The trim removed 6 bases at V and 4 bases at J, leaving 12 bases unmatched. CDR3 nucleotides: TGTGCCAGCAGGGGGAGACGACAGGGTGGGTACGAGCAGTACGTC. This encodes CASRGRRQGGYEQYV.

The chain is built from TRBV27 and TRBJ1-5; no clear D. CDR3 length: 10 amino acids. V was cut by 10 bases and J by 3 bases, with 4 bases left in between. In germline, CDR1 is MNHEY, CDR2 SMNVEV (reference sequence). The CDR3 nucleotides read TGTGCCACCAACAATCAGCCCCAGCATTTT. Translating gives CATNNQPQHF.

In its sample, this clonotype was seen a few times. As DNA, the CDR3 is TGTGCCAGCAGTGAAGGGGTTAATTCACCCCTCCACTTT. Translating it yields CASSEGVNSPLHF. This chain links TRBV6-1 with TRBJ1-6; D call uncertain. Trimming took off 1 base at V and 6 bases at J, with 4 bases between the two ends. This CDR3 region has 13 residues. Germline V gene sequence: CDR1 MNHNS, CDR2 SASEGT.

This rearrangement joins TRBV20-1 to TRBJ1-1; no definite D call. The V end was cut by 5 bases, the J end by 4 bases, with 17 bases between. This CDR3 has 14 residues. The germline CDR1 and CDR2 sequences are DFQATT and SNEGSKA (reference sequence). DNA of the CDR3: TGCAGTGCTCGCCCCTCGGGGTTGGGCACTGAAGCTTTCTTT. Translation gives CSARPSGLGTEAFF.

This clonotype appeared a few times. The CDR3 here is CSAPSSQGYEQYF. The CDR3 DNA follows: TGCAGTGCTCCCTCCTCTCAGGGCTACGAGCAGTACTTC. The chain employs TRBV20-1 and TRBJ2-7; possibly TRBD1 for D (5 bases). V was pared by 5 bases and J by 3 bases, with 14 bases between. Germline CDR1 DFQATT, CDR2 SNEGSKA (reference sequence). This CDR3 has 13 amino acids.

This chain connects TRBV6-2 or TRBV6-3 to TRBJ2-2; D not certain. With 7 bases removed from V and 8 bases from J, the gap between germline ends came to 8 bases. The CDR3 totals 11 residues. Germline V gene data show CDR1 as MNHEY and CDR2 as SVGEGT. The CDR3 sequence is CASTGSGELFF. In DNA form, the CDR3 reads TGTGCCAGCACGGGTTCTGGGGAGCTGTTTTTT.

V is TRBV6-6 and J is TRBJ1-4; possible D gene TRBD1, 5 bases. The CDR3 loop spans 14 amino acids. CDR1 is MNHNY, CDR2 SVGAGI, per germline (reference sequence). The V end was cut by 8 bases, the J end by 1 base, with 11 bases between. CDR3 loop: CASRDFRTNEKLFF. In nucleotides, the CDR3 is TGTGCCAGCCGGGACTTTCGAACTAATGAAAAACTGTTTTTT.

This clonotype was observed many times. V gene TRBV5-1 combines with J gene TRBJ1-2; D is unclear. Germline assignment: CDR1 SGHRS and CDR2 YFSETQ. V lost 4 bases, J lost 3 bases, and 10 bases lay in between. The CDR3 is made up of 13 amino acids. The CDR3 reads CASSPGRHYGYTF. The CDR3 region has the DNA TGCGCCAGCAGCCCCGGGAGACACTATGGCTACACCTTC.

This clonotype has ten or more counts. The V and J genes are TRBV4-2 and TRBJ2-1, with TRBD2 matching 8 bases. The CDR3 has 17 amino acids. J gave up 4 bases and V 2 bases, and 10 bases lay outside the gene matches. The germline V gene encodes CDR1 LGHNA and CDR2 YNFKEQ. CDR3 loop: CASSQSPLADTYNEQFF. CDR3 DNA sequence: TGTGCCAGCAGCCAATCCCCACTAGCGGACACTTACAATGAGCAGTTCTTC.

The chain carries TRBV20-1 and TRBJ2-7; 8 nucleotides line up with TRBD1. The CDR3 length is 14 residues. Germline V gene lookup returns CDR1 DFQATT and CDR2 SNEGSKA (reference sequence). Trimming cost V 4 bases and J 3 bases; bases outside gene matches: 8. The CDR3 here is CSAMGTGRFYEQYV. The CDR3 nucleotides read TGCAGTGCTATGGGGACAGGCCGCTTCTACGAGCAGTACGTC.

A few counts support this clonotype. V gene TRBV29-1 combines with J gene TRBJ2-3, with TRBD2 matching over 10 bases. Germline V CDR1 and CDR2: SQVTM, ANQGSEA. Losses at the gene ends were 5 bases for V and 0 bases for J; bases not matched to a gene: 2. The CDR3 extends over 14 amino acids. In DNA form, the CDR3 reads TGCAGCGTTCTAGCGGGGGCCAGCACAGATACGCAGTATTTT. Amino acids: CSVLAGASTDTQYF.

This clonotype was recorded a few times. The chain links TRBV28 to TRBJ2-3; D gene uncertain. V lost 3 bases, J lost 2 bases, and 6 bases lay in between. Germline V lookup: CDR1 MDHEN, CDR2 SYDVKM. The CDR3 has 13 amino acids. This CDR3 reads CASSLPHTDTQYF. The CDR3 DNA reads TGTGCCAGCAGTTTGCCCCACACAGATACGCAGTATTTT. Variable domain in full (rest from reference TRBV28 and TRBJ2-3): DVKVTQSSRYLVKRTGEKVFLECVQDMDHENMFWYRQDPGLGLRLIYFSYDVKMKEKGDIPEGYSVSREKKERFSLILESASTNQTSMYLCASSLPHTDTQYFGPGTRLTVL.

There are many counts of this clonotype. This sequence joins TRBV20-1 and TRBJ2-1; 14 bases agree with TRBD2. The germline gives CDR1 DFQATT, CDR2 SNEGSKA (reference sequence). Trimming cost V 1 base and J 4 bases; bases outside gene matches: 6. The length of the CDR3 is 17 residues. CDR3 DNA sequence: TGCAGTGCTAGAGCGGGACTAGCGGGAGTAGGTTACAATGAGCAGTTCTTC. Translation: CSARAGLAGVGYNEQFF.

This clonotype was counted a few times. The CDR3 loop reads CASRSSGRGETDTQYF. In DNA, the CDR3 is TGTGCCAGCAGATCTAGCGGGAGAGGTGAGACAGATACGCAGTATTTT. The chain is built from TRBV6-2 or TRBV6-3 and TRBJ2-3; 10 positions agree with TRBD2. The CDR3 spans 16 residues. V lost 6 bases to trimming and J lost 3 bases; unmatched junction nucleotides: 9. Germline CDR1 MNHEY, CDR2 SVGEGT.

The genes are TRBV9 and TRBJ1-1; a possible D gene is TRBD1 (5 bases). CDR1 is SGDLS and CDR2 is YYNGEE in the germline V gene. Trimming stripped 3 bases from V and 1 base from J, with 13 bases between. The CDR3 runs to 15 residues. The CDR3 DNA is TGTGCCAGCAGCGCGGCAGGGCTAACGAACACTGAAGCTTTCTTT. Its protein product is CASSAAGLTNTEAFF.

This clonotype was seen at least ten times. The chain uses TRBV5-6 and TRBJ1-5; a weak D match, TRBD1 (6 bases). The CDR3 is 14 residues long. Per germline, CDR1 SGHDT and CDR2 YYEEEE. V lost 4 bases and J 5 bases, leaving 13 bases between the germline ends. The CDR3 bases are TGTGCCAGCAGCCTACGGACAGCTTATCAGCCCCAGCATTTT. As protein: CASSLRTAYQPQHF.